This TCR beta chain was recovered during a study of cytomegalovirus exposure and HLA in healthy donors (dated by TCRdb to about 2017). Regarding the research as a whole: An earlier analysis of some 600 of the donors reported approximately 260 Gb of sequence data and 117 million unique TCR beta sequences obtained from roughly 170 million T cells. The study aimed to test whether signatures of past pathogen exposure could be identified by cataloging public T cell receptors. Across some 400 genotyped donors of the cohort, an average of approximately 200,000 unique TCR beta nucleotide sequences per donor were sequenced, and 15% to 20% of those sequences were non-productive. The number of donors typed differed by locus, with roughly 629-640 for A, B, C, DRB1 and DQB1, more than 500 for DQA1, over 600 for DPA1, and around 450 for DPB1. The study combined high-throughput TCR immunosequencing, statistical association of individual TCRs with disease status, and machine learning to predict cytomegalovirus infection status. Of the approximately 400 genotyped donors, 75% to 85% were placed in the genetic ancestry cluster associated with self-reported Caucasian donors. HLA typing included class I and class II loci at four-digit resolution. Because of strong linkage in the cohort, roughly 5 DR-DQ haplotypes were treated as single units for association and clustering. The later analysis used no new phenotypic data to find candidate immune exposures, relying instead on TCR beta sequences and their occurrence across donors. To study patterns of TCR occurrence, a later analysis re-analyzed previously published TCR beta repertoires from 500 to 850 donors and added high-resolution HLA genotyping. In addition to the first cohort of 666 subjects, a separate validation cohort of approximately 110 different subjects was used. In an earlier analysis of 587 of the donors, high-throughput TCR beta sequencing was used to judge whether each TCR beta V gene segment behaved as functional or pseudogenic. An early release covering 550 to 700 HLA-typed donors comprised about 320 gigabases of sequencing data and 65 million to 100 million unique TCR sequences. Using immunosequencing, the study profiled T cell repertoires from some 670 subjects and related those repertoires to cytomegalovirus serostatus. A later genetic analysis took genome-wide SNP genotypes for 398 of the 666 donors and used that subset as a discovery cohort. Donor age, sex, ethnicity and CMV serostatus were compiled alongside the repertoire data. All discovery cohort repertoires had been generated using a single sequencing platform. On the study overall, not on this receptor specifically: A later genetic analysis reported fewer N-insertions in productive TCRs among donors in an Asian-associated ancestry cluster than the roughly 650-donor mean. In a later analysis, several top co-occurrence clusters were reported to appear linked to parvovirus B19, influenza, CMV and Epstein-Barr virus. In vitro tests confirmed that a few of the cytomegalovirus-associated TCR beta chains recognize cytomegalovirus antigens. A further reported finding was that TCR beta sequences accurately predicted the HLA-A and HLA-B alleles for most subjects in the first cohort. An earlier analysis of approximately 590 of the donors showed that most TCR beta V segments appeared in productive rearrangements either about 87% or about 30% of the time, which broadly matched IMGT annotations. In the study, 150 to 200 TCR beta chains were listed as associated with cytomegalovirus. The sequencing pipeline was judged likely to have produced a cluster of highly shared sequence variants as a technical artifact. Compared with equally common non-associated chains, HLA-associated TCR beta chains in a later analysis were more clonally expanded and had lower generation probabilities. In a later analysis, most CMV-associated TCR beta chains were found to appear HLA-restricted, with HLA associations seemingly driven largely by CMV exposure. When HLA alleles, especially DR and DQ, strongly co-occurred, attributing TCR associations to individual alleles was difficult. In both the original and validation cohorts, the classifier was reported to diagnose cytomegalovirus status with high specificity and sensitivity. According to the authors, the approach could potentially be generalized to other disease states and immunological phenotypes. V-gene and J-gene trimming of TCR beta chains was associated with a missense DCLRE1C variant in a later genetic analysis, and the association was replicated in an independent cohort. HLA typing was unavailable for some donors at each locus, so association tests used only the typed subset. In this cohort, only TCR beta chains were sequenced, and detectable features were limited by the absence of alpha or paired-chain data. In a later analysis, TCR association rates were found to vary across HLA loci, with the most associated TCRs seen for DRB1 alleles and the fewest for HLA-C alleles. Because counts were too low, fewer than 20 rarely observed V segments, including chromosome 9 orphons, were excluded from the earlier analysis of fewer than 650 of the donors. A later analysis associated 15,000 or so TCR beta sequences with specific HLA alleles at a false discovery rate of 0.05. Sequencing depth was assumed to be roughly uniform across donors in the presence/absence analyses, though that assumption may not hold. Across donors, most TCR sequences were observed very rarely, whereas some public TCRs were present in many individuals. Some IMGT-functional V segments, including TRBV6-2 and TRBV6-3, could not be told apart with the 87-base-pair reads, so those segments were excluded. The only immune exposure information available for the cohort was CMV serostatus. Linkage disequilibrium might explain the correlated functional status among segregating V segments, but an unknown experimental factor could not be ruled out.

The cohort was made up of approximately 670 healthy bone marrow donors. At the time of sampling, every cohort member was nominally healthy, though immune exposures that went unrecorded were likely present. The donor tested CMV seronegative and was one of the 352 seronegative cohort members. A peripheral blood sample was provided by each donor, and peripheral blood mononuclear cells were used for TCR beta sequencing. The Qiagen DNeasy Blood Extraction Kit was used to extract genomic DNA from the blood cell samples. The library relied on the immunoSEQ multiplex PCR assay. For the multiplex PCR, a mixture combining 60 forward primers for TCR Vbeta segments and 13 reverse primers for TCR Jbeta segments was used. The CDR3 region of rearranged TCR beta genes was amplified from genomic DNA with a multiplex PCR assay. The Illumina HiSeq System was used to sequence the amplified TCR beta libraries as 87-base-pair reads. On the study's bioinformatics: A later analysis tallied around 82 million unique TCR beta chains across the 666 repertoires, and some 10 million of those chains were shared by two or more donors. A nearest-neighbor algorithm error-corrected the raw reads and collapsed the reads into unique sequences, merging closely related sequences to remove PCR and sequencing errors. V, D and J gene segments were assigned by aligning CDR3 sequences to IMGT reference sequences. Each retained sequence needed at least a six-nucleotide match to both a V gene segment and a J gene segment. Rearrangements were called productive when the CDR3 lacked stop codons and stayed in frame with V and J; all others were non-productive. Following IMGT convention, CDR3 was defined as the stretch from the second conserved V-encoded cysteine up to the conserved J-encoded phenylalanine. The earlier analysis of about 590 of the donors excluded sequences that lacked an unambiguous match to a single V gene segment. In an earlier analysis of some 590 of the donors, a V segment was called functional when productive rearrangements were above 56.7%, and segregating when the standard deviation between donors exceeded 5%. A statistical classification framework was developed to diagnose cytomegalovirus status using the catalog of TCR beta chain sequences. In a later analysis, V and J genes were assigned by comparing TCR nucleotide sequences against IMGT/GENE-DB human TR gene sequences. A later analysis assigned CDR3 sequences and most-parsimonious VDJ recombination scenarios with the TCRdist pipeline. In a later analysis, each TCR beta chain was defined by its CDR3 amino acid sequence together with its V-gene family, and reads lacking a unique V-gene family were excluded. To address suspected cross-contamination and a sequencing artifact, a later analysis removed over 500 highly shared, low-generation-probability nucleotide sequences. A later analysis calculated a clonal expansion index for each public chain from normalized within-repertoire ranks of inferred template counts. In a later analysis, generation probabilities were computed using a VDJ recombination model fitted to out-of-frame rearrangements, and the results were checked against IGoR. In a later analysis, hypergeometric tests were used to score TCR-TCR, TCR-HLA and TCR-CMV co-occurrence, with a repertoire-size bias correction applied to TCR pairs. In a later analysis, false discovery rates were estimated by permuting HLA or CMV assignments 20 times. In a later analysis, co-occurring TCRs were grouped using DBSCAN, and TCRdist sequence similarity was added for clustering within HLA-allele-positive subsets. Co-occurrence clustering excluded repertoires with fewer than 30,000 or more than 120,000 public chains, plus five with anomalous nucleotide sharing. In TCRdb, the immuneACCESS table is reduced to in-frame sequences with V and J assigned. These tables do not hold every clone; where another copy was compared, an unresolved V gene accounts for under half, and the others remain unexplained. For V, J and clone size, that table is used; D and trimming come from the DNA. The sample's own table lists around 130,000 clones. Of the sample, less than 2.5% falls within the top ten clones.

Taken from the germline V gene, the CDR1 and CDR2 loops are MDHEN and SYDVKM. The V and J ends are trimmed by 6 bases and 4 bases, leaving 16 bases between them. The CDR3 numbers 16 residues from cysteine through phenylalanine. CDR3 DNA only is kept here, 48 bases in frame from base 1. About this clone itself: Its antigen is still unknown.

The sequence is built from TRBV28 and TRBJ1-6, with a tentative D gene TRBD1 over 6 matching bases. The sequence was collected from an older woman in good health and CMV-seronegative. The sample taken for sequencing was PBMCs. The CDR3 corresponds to CASSPTSGHYNSPLHF. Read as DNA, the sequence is TGTGCCAGCAGCCCGACTTCGGGACATTATAATTCACCCCTCCACTTT.